This T cell receptor beta chain was identified in a study of blood T cell repertoires in COVID-19. Background on the study: Researchers got acute and convalescent COVID-19 samples from the United States, Italy and Spain. T cells, B-cell-depleted T cells, or PBMCs provided the cDNA or gDNA that served as material.

Authors' analysis steps: Scientists estimated how many nucleated cells there were by amplifying reference gene primers. Using immunoSEQ multiplex PCR, the repertoire was profiled, and TCRdb retains in-frame clones only, with some absent. That table furnishes V, J and clone size, whereas the DNA furnished D and trimming. The sample lists around 250,000 clones, roughly 86% seen once, with approximately 13% in the top ten. The sample taken for sequencing was peripheral blood. This clonotype was obtained from an elderly man with acute or convalescent COVID-19.

This CDR3 is CASSLNILAYSSYEQYF. As DNA, the CDR3 is TGTGCCAGCAGTCTTAATATCCTAGCGTATAGCTCCTACGAGCAGTACTTC. This rearrangement joins TRBV6-6 to TRBJ2-7; D may be TRBD2 (6 bases). V lost 5 bases and J 0 bases, leaving 20 bases between the germline ends. The CDR3 spans 17 residues. Germline values: CDR1 MNHNY, CDR2 SVGAGI (reference sequence).